What follows are 14 T cell receptor beta chains derived from one specimen sequenced in a study of blood T cell repertoires in COVID-19. Sequencing used immunoSEQ multiplex PCR; TCRdb keeps in-frame clones, though not all of them. Of 150,000 or so clones listed, about 85% are singletons. What was sequenced was peripheral blood. The origin of the receptors is a human donor in a cohort sampled during active COVID-19.

The rearrangement links TRBV9 to TRBJ2-1, with 8 nucleotides matching TRBD2. Germline-derived CDR1 and CDR2 are SGDLS and YYNGEE. There are 17 residues in the CDR3. Trimming cost V 2 bases and J 6 bases; bases outside gene matches: 13. The CDR3 bases are TGTGCCAGCAGCGTCGACGTTCGGGGGGGGCCTGGCAATGAGCAGTTCTTC. Its protein product is CASSVDVRGGPGNEQFF.

For the CDR3, the DNA is TGTGCCAGCTCACGGGGACAGCTCACAGATACGCAGTATTTT. Protein product: CASSRGQLTDTQYF. V is TRBV18 and J is TRBJ2-3; 7 bases are a match to TRBD1. Germline loops: CDR1 KGHSH, CDR2 LQKENI. V gave up 4 bases and J gave up 2 bases; unmatched junction bases: 3. The CDR3 has 14 residues.

This clone was counted a few times. The chain links TRBV28 to TRBJ2-2, with 8 positions matching TRBD1. The CDR3 spans 15 residues. Unmatched junction bases numbered 2, after V lost 4 bases and J lost 1 base. CDR1 and CDR2 from the germline V gene are MDHEN and SYDVKM. In DNA, the CDR3 is TGTGCCAGCAGTTCCGGACAGGGGAACACCGGGGAGCTGTTTTTT. This encodes CASSSGQGNTGELFF.

The V and J genes are TRBV4-1 and TRBJ1-2; D is perhaps TRBD1 (5 bases). CDR1 and CDR2 (germline): MGHRA, YSYEKL. Trimming stripped 3 bases from V and 8 bases from J, with 22 bases between. There are 16 residues in the CDR3. The DNA for the CDR3 is TGCGCCAGCAGCCAGGACACCGGACCTCAGAGTAAGGGCTACACCTTC. The encoded protein is CASSQDTGPQSKGYTF.

This rearrangement joins TRBV5-1 to TRBJ2-1; a weak D match, TRBD1 (5 bases). Germline CDR1 is SGHRS and CDR2 is YFSETQ. V lost 3 bases and J 0 bases, leaving 7 bases between the germline ends. The CDR3 has 14 amino acids. CDR3 in amino acids: CASSSQVSYNEQFF. As DNA, the CDR3 is TGCGCCAGCAGCTCACAGGTCTCCTACAATGAGCAGTTCTTC. The whole variable domain, remainder taken from reference TRBV5-1 and TRBJ2-1, is KAGVTQTPRYLIKTRGQQVTLSCSPISGHRSVSWYQQTPGQGLQFLFEYFSETQRNKGNFPGRFSGRQFSNSRSEMNVSTLELGDSALYLCASSSQVSYNEQFFGPGTRLTVL.

V usage is TRBV4-3 and J usage is TRBJ2-3; 7 nucleotides line up with TRBD2. The CDR3 consists of 16 residues. V dropped 0 bases and J dropped 8; count of bases not matched to a gene: 11. Germline V lookup: CDR1 LGHNA, CDR2 YSLEER. The CDR3: CASSQDRSGAPFTQYF. The CDR3 DNA reads TGCGCCAGCAGCCAAGATCGGAGCGGGGCCCCGTTTACGCAGTATTTT.

V and J are TRBV24-1 and TRBJ1-1; TRBD1 is a possible D gene (5 bases). Deletions cut 2 bases from V and 4 bases from J, with 7 bases between. The CDR3 length is 13 residues. Per the germline V gene, CDR1 is KGHDR and CDR2 is SFDVKD. The CDR3 reads CATSDWRGTEAFF. CDR3 sequence (DNA): TGTGCCACCAGTGATTGGAGGGGCACTGAAGCTTTCTTT.

J is TRBJ1-3 and V is TRBV5-4, with D perhaps TRBD1 (5 bases). The V gene lost 4 bases and the J gene lost 1 base, with 12 bases spanning the gap. There are 15 residues in the CDR3. Germline loops: CDR1 SGHNT, CDR2 YYREEE (reference sequence). CDR3 nucleotides: TGTGCCAGCAGCCCTACTCGGGGGTCTGGAAACACCATATATTTT. Protein sequence: CASSPTRGSGNTIYF.

This rearrangement joins TRBV6-5 to TRBJ2-7; 7 bases agree with TRBD1. Germline CDR1 and CDR2: MNHEY and SVGAGI. This CDR3 has 13 residues. Trimming removed 5 bases from V and 2 bases from J; junction bases left unmatched: 3. Here the CDR3 DNA reads TGTGCCAGCAGTAGGGACAGCCCCTACGAGCAGTACTTC. Amino acid sequence: CASSRDSPYEQYF.

This clone was seen a handful of times. V usage is TRBV5-1 and J usage is TRBJ1-3; D is perhaps TRBD1 (6 bases). V lost 4 bases and J lost 4, with 9 bases in between. The CDR3 contains 13 residues. Germline V gives CDR1 SGHRS, CDR2 YFSETQ. CDR3 sequence reads: CASSVTGGNTIYF. In DNA, the CDR3 is TGCGCCAGCAGCGTAACAGGGGGAAACACCATATATTTT. The full variable domain, in which reference TRBV5-1 and TRBJ1-3 provide the parts outside the CDR3, is KAGVTQTPRYLIKTRGQQVTLSCSPISGHRSVSWYQQTPGQGLQFLFEYFSETQRNKGNFPGRFSGRQFSNSRSEMNVSTLELGDSALYLCASSVTGGNTIYFGEGSWLTVV.

The chain carries TRBV10-3 and TRBJ2-1; D not certain. The germline V gene has CDR1 ENHRY and CDR2 SYGVKD. The CDR3 is 18 residues long. The germline V and J ends were trimmed by 5 bases and 0 bases, with 20 bases remaining between them. The DNA of the CDR3 is TGTGCCATCAGTCGGAGACTCGGCGGCGAGAGCTCCTACAATGAGCAGTTCTTC. This gives the protein CAISRRLGGESSYNEQFF.

The gene calls are TRBV5-4 and TRBJ2-3; TRBD2 agrees at 8 bases. The CDR3 runs to 15 residues. V lost 0 bases, J lost 3 bases, and 3 bases stayed unmatched. Germline CDR1 is SGHNT and CDR2 is YYREEE (reference sequence). CDR3 DNA sequence: TGTGCCAGCAGCTTGGGCGGGGGGCGTACAGATACGCAGTATTTT. As protein: CASSLGGGRTDTQYF. Based on the CDR3 plus reference TRBV5-4 and TRBJ2-3, the full variable domain is ETGVTQSPTHLIKTRGQQVTLRCSSQSGHNTVSWYQQALGQGPQFIFQYYREEENGRGNFPPRFSGLQFPNYSSELNVNALELDDSALYLCASSLGGGRTDTQYFGPGTRLTVL.

The chain's CDR3 is CASSLSGQGGSPLHF. The CDR3 DNA reads TGTGCCAGCAGCTTATCGGGACAGGGTGGATCACCCCTCCACTTT. The gene calls are TRBV11-3 and TRBJ1-6, with TRBD1 matching over 9 bases. J gave up 10 bases and V 2 bases, and 6 bases lay outside the gene matches. In germline, CDR1 is SGHNT, CDR2 YENEEA. This CDR3 region has 15 residues.

The chain links TRBV6-1 to TRBJ1-2; 10 bases match TRBD1. Germline trimming cut 2 bases from V and 5 bases from J; bases unmatched to any gene: 8. Germline lookup yields CDR1 MNHNS and CDR2 SASEGT. The CDR3 runs 16 residues. CDR3 sequence: CASSESQGQGFYGYTF. CDR3 bases: TGTGCCAGCAGTGAAAGTCAGGGACAGGGGTTTTATGGCTACACCTTC.